Each of the 15 T cell receptor beta chains below was sequenced from the same sample in a study of T-cell memory formation after mild COVID-19. Each CDR3 protein is one row after TCRdb ran MiXCR on the 5' RACE reads. Among approximately 430,000 distinct CDR3 sequences listed, 20% to 25% were seen once. Sequencing was carried out using PBMCs or a T cell subset sorted from them (not recorded which). These TCRs come from an adult woman who had mild COVID-19 (a few samples of this study predate the infection). Cell type and time point are not known.

The rearrangement uses TRBV7-2 and TRBJ2-2; 9 bases line up with TRBD1. The CDR3 covers 17 residues. The V and J ends lost 2 bases and 5 bases, in that order; junction bases with no gene match: 9. The germline V gene encodes CDR1 SGHTA and CDR2 FQGNSA. The CDR3 is CASSLPVDRGNTGELFF. DNA of the CDR3: TGTGCCAGCAGCTTACCGGTGGACAGGGGTAATACCGGGGAGCTGTTTTTT. Using reference TRBV7-2 and TRBJ2-2 for the parts outside the CDR3, the full variable domain is GAGVSQSPSNKVTEKGKDVELRCDPISGHTALYWYRQSLGQGLEFLIYFQGNSAPDKSGLPSDRFSAERTGGSVSTLTIQRTQQEDSAVYLCASSLPVDRGNTGELFFGEGSRLTVL.

This clonotype has more than one count but fewer than ten. V is TRBV7-2 and J is TRBJ2-1; D is unresolved. V was clipped by 3 bases and J by 7 bases, with 10 bases between them. The CDR3 is 13 residues long. The germline CDR1 and CDR2 sequences are SGHTA and FQGNSA. CDR3 DNA: TGTGCCAGCAGCTTCGGATTGTTTAATGAGCAGTTCTTC. It yields the protein CASSFGLFNEQFF.

The rearrangement joins TRBV7-9 to TRBJ2-5, with TRBD2 as a possible D gene (6 bases). CDR1 and CDR2 (germline): SEHNR, FQNEAQ (reference sequence). CDR3 length: 15 residues. Deletions cut 1 base from V and 5 bases from J, with 14 bases between. For the CDR3, the DNA is TGTGCCAGCAGCTTAGGGACCGCGGCGGGGGAGACCCAGTACTTC. It specifies CASSLGTAAGETQYF.

This clonotype was counted a few times. The V gene is TRBV12-3 or TRBV12-4, the J gene TRBJ2-4; TRBD2 matches at 13 bases. CDR3 length: 19 amino acids. V was clipped by 4 bases and J by 0 bases; unmatched bases: 9. This CDR3 reads CASSSRTSGGYLAKNIQYF. In nucleotides, the CDR3 is TGTGCCAGCAGTTCCCGGACTAGCGGGGGCTACCTAGCCAAAAACATTCAGTACTTC.

In its sample, this clonotype was seen a few times. The CDR3 spells CASSEDNWTYNEQFF. For the CDR3, the DNA is TGTGCCAGCAGCGAAGACAACTGGACGTACAATGAGCAGTTCTTC. The gene calls are TRBV11-2 and TRBJ2-1; no firm D call. The CDR3 spans 15 residues. Germline V CDR1 and CDR2: SGHAT, FQNNGV. Trimming cost V 5 bases and J 4 bases, with 15 bases left between them.

The chain has TRBV7-2 and TRBJ2-1; 7 positions match TRBD2. CDR3 length equals 14 residues. Looked up from germline, CDR1 is SGHTA and CDR2 is FQGNSA. Trimming cost V 11 bases and J 8 bases; bases outside gene matches: 15. This chain's CDR3 is CADGRPPHSDEQFF. CDR3 DNA: TGTGCCGACGGGAGGCCCCCCCATAGCGATGAGCAGTTCTTC.

J is TRBJ2-1 and V is TRBV7-9; 7 bases line up with TRBD2. The CDR3 contains 17 residues. CDR1 is SEHNR and CDR2 is FQNEAQ in the germline V gene (reference sequence). The J segment lost 1 base and the V segment lost 2 bases, leaving 8 bases of the junction unmatched. The DNA for the CDR3 is TGTGCCAGCAGCTTAACGGGTCTAGCGGAGTCCTACAATGAGCAGTTCTTC. This encodes CASSLTGLAESYNEQFF.

This clonotype has more than one count but fewer than ten. The chain recombines TRBV7-2 with TRBJ2-4; 10 bases line up with TRBD2. The CDR3 runs 18 residues. CDR1 and CDR2 (germline): SGHTA, FQGNSA. J lost 6 bases, V lost 3 bases, and 14 bases had no gene match. The CDR3 region is CASSFQNEREGWSNIQYF. The DNA for the CDR3 is TGTGCCAGCAGCTTCCAAAACGAGCGGGAGGGCTGGTCAAACATTCAGTACTTC.

This clonotype was found a few times. This chain uses TRBV10-3 with TRBJ2-7; TRBD1 is a possible D gene (6 bases). Germline V gene sequence: CDR1 ENHRY, CDR2 SYGVKD. Trimming took off 10 bases at V and 3 bases at J, with 25 bases between the two ends. This CDR3 region has 16 residues. The CDR3 region is CATLRGPGQDHYEQYF. CDR3 DNA sequence: TGTGCCACCCTTCGCGGGCCGGGACAAGACCACTACGAGCAGTACTTC.

This clonotype was seen a handful of times. The chain couples TRBV7-2 to TRBJ2-1, with 12 bases fitting TRBD2. J was trimmed by 8 bases and V by 5 bases; bases with no gene match: 7. The CDR3 has 15 residues. Germline V gives CDR1 SGHTA, CDR2 FQGNSA. The chain's CDR3 is CASSPPLAGGDEQFF. Here the CDR3 DNA reads TGTGCCAGCAGCCCCCCTCTAGCGGGAGGGGATGAGCAGTTCTTC.

This clonotype was counted a few times. This CDR3 reads CASSLDRDGPQHF. DNA for the CDR3: TGTGCCAGCAGCCTGGACAGAGATGGGCCCCAGCATTTT. V and J are TRBV7-9 and TRBJ1-5, with a weak D call TRBD1 (6 bases). The CDR3 sequence is 13 residues long. CDR1 SEHNR and CDR2 FQNEAQ come from the germline V gene (reference sequence). Trimming removed 5 bases from V and 9 bases from J, with 14 bases in between.

This clonotype was found a few times. The CDR3 spells CASTLGAGFSREQYF. DNA of the CDR3: TGTGCCAGCACCTTAGGGGCTGGGTTCTCTCGAGAGCAGTACTTC. The chain links TRBV28 to TRBJ2-7; the D gene is possibly TRBD1 (5 bases). With 7 bases removed from V and 7 bases from J, the gap between germline ends came to 23 bases. Looked up from germline, CDR1 is MDHEN and CDR2 is SYDVKM. The CDR3 loop spans 15 amino acids.

The V call is TRBV24-1, the J call TRBJ2-5, with 8 bases that match TRBD2. The germline gives CDR1 KGHDR, CDR2 SFDVKD. With V trimmed by 0 bases and J by 4 bases, 6 bases remained unmatched. This CDR3 has 16 residues. This CDR3 reads CATSDLEAGVPETQYF. In DNA, the CDR3 is TGTGCCACCAGTGATTTGGAAGCGGGAGTTCCAGAGACCCAGTACTTC.

The rearrangement links TRBV20-1 to TRBJ2-7, with D possibly matching TRBD1 (6 bases). This CDR3 has 15 amino acids. Deletions cut 0 bases from V and 3 bases from J, with 15 bases between. Looked up from germline, CDR1 is DFQATT and CDR2 is SNEGSKA (reference sequence). The CDR3 region has the DNA TGCAGTGCTAGAGATCCACCAGGGGCAAGCTACGAGCAGTACTTC. Translation: CSARDPPGASYEQYF.

V gene TRBV29-1 combines with J gene TRBJ1-2; no clear D gene. CDR1 is SQVTM and CDR2 is ANQGSEA in the germline V gene. This CDR3 has 12 residues. With 6 bases removed from V and 3 bases from J, the gap between germline ends came to 11 bases. CDR3 nucleotide sequence: TGCAGCGTCCCCGGGCGTCACTATGGCTACACCTTC. This translates into CSVPGRHYGYTF.